The rows below give T cell receptor beta chains drawn from one sample of a study of blood T cell repertoires in COVID-19. TCRdb keeps only in-frame clones here, not all; method: immunoSEQ multiplex PCR. Here the sample spans approximately 33,000 clones, around 85% being singletons. Sequenced sample: peripheral blood. These receptors all come from a man between 65 and 85 years old with acute or convalescent COVID-19. Each CDR3 is given with its conserved first and last residue. A D gene is named only where the DNA matches it firmly. The size of a clone is reported for some rows only, either as once, few or many, or as a class for expanded clones.

NA	TRBV7-3	TRBJ2-2	NA	TGTGCCAGCAGCTTGACTAGAGACACCGGGGAGCTGTTTTTT	CASSLTRDTGELFF
NA	TRBV5-1	TRBJ2-1	NA	TGCGCCAGCAGGGTAGGCCACGGGAATGAGCAGTTCTTC	CASRVGHGNEQFF
NA	TRBV14	TRBJ1-2	once	TGTGCCAGCAGCCAAGATCTAGCTATCGGTGGCTACACCTTC	CASSQDLAIGGYTF
TRBD1	TRBV6-5	TRBJ1-2	NA	TGTGCCAGCAGTTTAGACAGGGGCTATGGCTACACCTTC	CASSLDRGYGYTF
TRBD1	TRBV5-1	TRBJ1-2	few	TGCGCCAGCAGCCCGGGGACAGGGGACTATGGCTACACCTTC	CASSPGTGDYGYTF
NA	TRBV27	TRBJ1-2	NA	TGTGCCAGCAGTTTACGGGAGGACTATGGCTACACCTTC	CASSLREDYGYTF
TRBD1	TRBV4-1	TRBJ1-4	NA	TGCGCCAGCAGCCAAAAACTTCAGGGGGTGGGGATTAATGAAAAACTGTTTTTT	CASSQKLQGVGINEKLFF
NA	TRBV6-2/TRBV6-3	TRBJ1-1	NA	TGTGCCAGCAGTTCCCACGAGGGCACTGAAGCTTTCTTT	CASSSHEGTEAFF
NA	TRBV15	TRBJ2-5	NA	TGTGCCACCAGCCAGAACCCAGGGTCTCGAACAGAGACCCAGTACTTC	CATSQNPGSRTETQYF
NA	TRBV7-2	TRBJ1-2	NA	TGTGCCAGCAGCTCGCCGGGGGGCAACTATGGCTACACCTTC	CASSSPGGNYGYTF
NA	TRBV15	TRBJ1-6	NA	TGTGCCACCAAGGGGCAGGGAAATTCACCCCTCCACTTT	CATKGQGNSPLHF
TRBD2	TRBV10-2	TRBJ2-1	NA	TGCGCCAGCAGTGAAACGGGGGGGACCTACAATGAGCAGTTCTTC	CASSETGGTYNEQFF
TRBD2	TRBV7-9	TRBJ2-2	NA	TGTGCCAGCAGCCTCACTAGCGGATTCACCGGGGAGCTGTTTTTT	CASSLTSGFTGELFF
TRBD1	TRBV28	TRBJ1-1	NA	TGTGCCAGCAGTGCGGATACAGGGGTCTTGAACACTGAAGCTTTCTTT	CASSADTGVLNTEAFF
NA	TRBV6-5	TRBJ2-1	NA	TGTGCCAGCAGTTTGGAGAATGAGCAGTTCTTC	CASSLENEQFF
NA	TRBV25-1	TRBJ2-5	NA	TGTGCCAGCAGTGAATACAGGGGCGGGTCAGAGACCCAGTACTTC	CASSEYRGGSETQYF
NA	TRBV7-2	TRBJ1-2	NA	TGTGCCAGCAGCTTAGTCCGGGATGGTGGCTACACCTTC	CASSLVRDGGYTF
TRBD1	TRBV4-1	TRBJ1-6	NA	TGCGCCAGCAGCCAAGAGGGACACGGACAGGGGTATTCACCCCTCCACTTT	CASSQEGHGQGYSPLHF
TRBD2	TRBV5-4	TRBJ2-3	NA	TGTGCCAGCAGCTCCTTGACTAGCGGGAGGGCTCGGGATACGCAGTATTTT	CASSSLTSGRARDTQYF
NA	TRBV5-1	TRBJ1-1	NA	TGCGCCAGCAGCCTGACAGGCACGAACACTGAAGCTTTCTTT	CASSLTGTNTEAFF
NA	TRBV9	TRBJ1-2	NA	TGTGCCAGCAGCGTAGGTCCGGGGGGCGCTAACTATGGCTACACCTTC	CASSVGPGGANYGYTF
TRBD1	TRBV10-3	TRBJ1-5	NA	TGTGCCATCGGAGGGGGCCAGGGGACGGATCAGCCCCAGCATTTT	CAIGGGQGTDQPQHF
TRBD1	TRBV6-2/TRBV6-3	TRBJ2-7	NA	TGTGCCAGCAGTTACCGCCCCGGGACAGGGGTCTCCTACGAGCAGTACTTC	CASSYRPGTGVSYEQYF
NA	TRBV6-5	TRBJ1-2	NA	TGTGCCAGCACCCGGGGGGCTGGTAGCTATGGCTACACCTTC	CASTRGAGSYGYTF
TRBD1	TRBV28	TRBJ2-5	NA	TGTGCCAGCAGTTCTGGGACAGGGGGCTTCGGGGAGACCCAGTACTTC	CASSSGTGGFGETQYF
TRBD1	TRBV28	TRBJ1-3	NA	TGTGCCAGCAGTCCCCACACAGGGGGCTCTGGAAACACCATATATTTT	CASSPHTGGSGNTIYF
TRBD1	TRBV7-6	TRBJ1-6	NA	TGTGCCAGCAGCTCCAGGGGGAGGTCCTATAATTCACCCCTCCACTTT	CASSSRGRSYNSPLHF
TRBD2	TRBV9	TRBJ2-7	NA	TGTGCCAGCACCAAAAACCCCGGACTAGCGGTAGGTGGGCTGTACTTC	CASTKNPGLAVGGLYF
NA	TRBV7-2	TRBJ2-7	NA	TGTGCCAGCAGCTTAGCCCCGACGGGTTACGAGCAGTACTTC	CASSLAPTGYEQYF
NA	TRBV12-3/TRBV12-4	TRBJ1-5	once	TGTGCCAGCAGTTTAGAGGTCAGGCAGCCCCAGCATTTT	CASSLEVRQPQHF
NA	TRBV9	TRBJ2-1	NA	TGTGCCAGCAGCCAGGGGGGAGATCCGGAGTTCTTC	CASSQGGDPEFF
NA	TRBV5-1	TRBJ1-5	NA	TGCGCCAGCAGCCCGGGGACTTCATATAGCAATCAGCCCCAGCATTTT	CASSPGTSYSNQPQHF
NA	TRBV12-3/TRBV12-4	TRBJ2-1	NA	TGTGCCAGCAGTTTAACGAACAACAATGAGCAGTTCTTC	CASSLTNNNEQFF
NA	TRBV19	TRBJ1-3	NA	TGTGCCAGTTGCGCTCAAAACTCTGGAAACACCATATATTTT	CASCAQNSGNTIYF
TRBD1	TRBV27	TRBJ2-7	few	TGTGCCAGCGGGTCGGACAGGGGGCCCTACGAGCAGTACTTC	CASGSDRGPYEQYF
NA	TRBV6-4	TRBJ2-2	few	TGTGCCAGCAGTGGTACAGGGACCGGGGAGCTGTTTTTT	CASSGTGTGELFF
TRBD1	TRBV10-3	TRBJ1-2	NA	TGTGCCATCAGCGAAACAGACAGGGGGTATGGCTACACCTTC	CAISETDRGYGYTF
NA	TRBV18	TRBJ1-1	NA	TGTGCCAGCTCACCGTCTCGTACAGGGTTCGACTCCAAAGCTTTCTTT	CASSPSRTGFDSKAFF
NA	TRBV3-1/TRBV3-2	TRBJ1-1	NA	TGTGCCAGCAGCCTCCAAGGGGGGGCCGAAGCTTTCTTT	CASSLQGGAEAFF
NA	TRBV19	TRBJ2-1	NA	TGTGCCAGTAGTATAGGACAGGAGTCCTACAATGAGCAGTTCTTC	CASSIGQESYNEQFF